This TCR beta chain was recovered during a study of blood T cell repertoires in COVID-19. Study-wide background: Sites in the United States, Italy and Spain provided acute and convalescent COVID-19 samples. The cDNA or gDNA used as material had been derived from T cells, B-cell-depleted T cells, or PBMCs.

Data came from immunoSEQ multiplex PCR; TCRdb stores just in-frame clones and leaves some out. The sample includes 150,000 to 200,000 clones, approximately 80% of them seen just once. Unmatched junction bases numbered 5, after V lost 3 bases and J lost 7 bases. Germline V gives CDR1 SGHTA, CDR2 FQGTGA. CDR3 size: 15 residues. Participant ages covered about 18 to 95 years across 24 US areas. For recovered donors of Cohort 3, there were two negative PCRs, clearance, or symptom resolution. The sample was PBMCs or T cells enriched from blood (not recorded which). This clonotype was sampled from a man aged 50-60 years who had recovered from COVID-19. The genes are TRBV7-3 and TRBJ1-4; 10 nucleotides align to TRBD1. The CDR3 DNA follows: TGTGCCAGCAGCTTCCGGGACAGGGGTCGTGAAAAACTGTTTTTT. Translation gives CASSFRDRGREKLFF.